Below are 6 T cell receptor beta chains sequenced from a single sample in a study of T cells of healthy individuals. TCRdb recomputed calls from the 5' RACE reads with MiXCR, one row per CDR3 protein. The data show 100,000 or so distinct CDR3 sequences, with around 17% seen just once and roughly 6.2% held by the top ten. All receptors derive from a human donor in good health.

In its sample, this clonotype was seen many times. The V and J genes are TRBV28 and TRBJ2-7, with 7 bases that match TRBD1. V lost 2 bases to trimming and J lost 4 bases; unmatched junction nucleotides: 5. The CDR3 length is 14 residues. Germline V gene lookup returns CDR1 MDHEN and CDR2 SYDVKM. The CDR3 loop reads CASSLTGERYEQYF. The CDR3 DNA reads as TGTGCCAGCAGTTTAACAGGGGAGAGGTACGAGCAGTACTTC.

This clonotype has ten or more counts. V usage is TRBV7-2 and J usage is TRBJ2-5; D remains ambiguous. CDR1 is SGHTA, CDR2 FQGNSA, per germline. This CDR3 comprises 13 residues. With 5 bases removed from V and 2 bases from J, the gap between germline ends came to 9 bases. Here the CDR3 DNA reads TGTGCCAGCAGCCTTATTTCGCAAGAGACCCAGTACTTC. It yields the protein CASSLISQETQYF. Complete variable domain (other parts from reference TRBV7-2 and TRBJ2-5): GAGVSQSPSNKVTEKGKDVELRCDPISGHTALYWYRQSLGQGLEFLIYFQGNSAPDKSGLPSDRFSAERTGGSVSTLTIQRTQQEDSAVYLCASSLISQETQYFGPGTRLLVL.

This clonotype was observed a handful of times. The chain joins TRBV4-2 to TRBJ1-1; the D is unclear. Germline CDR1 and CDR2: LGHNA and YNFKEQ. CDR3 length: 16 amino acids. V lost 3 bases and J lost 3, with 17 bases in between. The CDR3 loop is CASSQPLGRGDTEAFF. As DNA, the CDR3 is TGTGCCAGCAGCCAGCCCTTGGGTCGCGGGGACACTGAAGCTTTCTTT.

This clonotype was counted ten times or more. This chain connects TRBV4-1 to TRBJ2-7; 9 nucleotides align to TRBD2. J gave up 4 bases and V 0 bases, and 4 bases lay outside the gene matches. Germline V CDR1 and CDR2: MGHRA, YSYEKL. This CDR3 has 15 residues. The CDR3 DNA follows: TGCGCCAGCAGCCAAGATCCGAGCGGGAGGTACGAGCAGTACTTC. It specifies CASSQDPSGRYEQYF.

CDR3 region: CASSVAPVPYNEQFF. The CDR3 nucleotides read TGTGCCAGCAGCGTAGCCCCGGTACCATACAATGAGCAGTTCTTC. The chain is built from TRBV9 and TRBJ2-1; no definite D call. Deletions cut 0 bases from V and 4 bases from J, with 11 bases between. CDR3 length equals 15 residues. CDR1 is SGDLS, CDR2 YYNGEE, per germline. Supplemented by reference TRBV9 and TRBJ2-1, the full variable domain reads DSGVTQTPKHLITATGQRVTLRCSPRSGDLSVYWYQQSLDQGLQFLIQYYNGEERAKGNILERFSAQQFPDLHSELNLSSLELGDSALYFCASSVAPVPYNEQFFGPGTRLTVL.

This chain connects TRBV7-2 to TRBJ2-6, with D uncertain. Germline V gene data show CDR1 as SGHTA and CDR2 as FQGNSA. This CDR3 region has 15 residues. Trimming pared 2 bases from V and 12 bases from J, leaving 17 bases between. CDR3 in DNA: TGTGCCAGCAGCTTATTAGGGCAGACCAAGGGCGTCCTGACTTTC. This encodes CASSLLGQTKGVLTF.